This TCR beta chain was identified in a study of blood T cell repertoires in COVID-19. The ends lost 8 bases at V and 8 bases at J; junction bases unmatched: 9. The CDR3 is made up of 14 amino acids. Germline V gene sequence: CDR1 LGHDT, CDR2 YNNKEL (reference sequence). Sequencing was performed with immunoSEQ multiplex PCR; in TCRdb, only in-frame clones are kept and a portion is missing. This sample has a few hundred thousand clones, with roughly 91% found just once. This sequence originates from a man between 25 and 39 years old with acute or convalescent COVID-19. The sample consisted of peripheral blood. The V and J genes are TRBV3-1 (or the pseudogene TRBV3-2) and TRBJ2-3; 11 bases align to TRBD1. The CDR3: CASLSSGTGGTQYF. The CDR3 DNA reads TGTGCCAGCCTGAGTAGCGGGACAGGGGGTACGCAGTATTTT.